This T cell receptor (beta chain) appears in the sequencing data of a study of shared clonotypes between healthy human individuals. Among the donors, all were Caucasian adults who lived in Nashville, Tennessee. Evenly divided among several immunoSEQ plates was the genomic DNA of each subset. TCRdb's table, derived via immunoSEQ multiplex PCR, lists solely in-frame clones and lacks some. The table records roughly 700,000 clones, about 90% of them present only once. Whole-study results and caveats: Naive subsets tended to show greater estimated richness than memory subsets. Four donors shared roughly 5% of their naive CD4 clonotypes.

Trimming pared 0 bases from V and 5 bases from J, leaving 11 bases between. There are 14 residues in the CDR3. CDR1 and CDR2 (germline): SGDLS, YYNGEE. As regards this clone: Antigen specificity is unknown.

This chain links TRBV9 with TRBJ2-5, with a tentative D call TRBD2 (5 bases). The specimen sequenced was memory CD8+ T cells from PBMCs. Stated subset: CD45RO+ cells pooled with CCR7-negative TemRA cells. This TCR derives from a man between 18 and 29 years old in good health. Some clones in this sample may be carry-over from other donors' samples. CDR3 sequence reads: CASSVEGSLETQYF. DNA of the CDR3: TGTGCCAGCAGCGTAGAAGGGAGTCTCGAGACCCAGTACTTC.